Each of the 24 T cell receptor beta chains below was sequenced from the same sample in a study of CD8+ T cells in alopecia areata. The sample's treatment: oral pan-JAK inhibitor, 5-10 mg twice daily. Extraction of RNA preceded its reverse transcription into cDNA, which served as the sequencing template. Profiled with immunoSEQ multiplex PCR; TCRdb holds only in-frame clones, not every one. The data contain about 180,000 clones, about 47% of them singletons. The sequences come from CD8+ T cells sorted from blood, collected around week 52, from a patient treated with tofacitinib. Every receptor here comes from a human donor with alopecia areata.

The CDR3 loop is CASSQGQGGKPQHF. The CDR3 coding sequence is TGTGCCAGCAGCCAAGGCCAGGGGGGAAAGCCCCAGCATTTT. The chain links TRBV4-2 to TRBJ1-5; the match to TRBD1 covers 7 bases. The V and J ends lost 1 base and 8 bases, in that order; junction bases with no gene match: 5. The CDR3 consists of 14 residues. The germline gives CDR1 LGHNA, CDR2 YNFKEQ.

The table lists this clone with many counts. This sequence joins TRBV27 and TRBJ2-2; TRBD1 aligns across 7 bases. CDR1 is MNHEY, CDR2 SMNVEV, per germline (reference sequence). Trimming removed 6 bases from V and 7 bases from J; junction bases left unmatched: 8. This CDR3 has 14 amino acids. Written as DNA, the CDR3 is TGTGCCAGCAGGAACAGGGGTCAGAGCGGGGAGCTGTTTTTT. Translating gives CASRNRGQSGELFF.

This clone was seen a single time. V gene TRBV9 combines with J gene TRBJ2-7, with D unresolved. Per germline, CDR1 SGDLS and CDR2 YYNGEE. The V and J ends lost 3 bases and 3 bases respectively, with 10 bases between them. This CDR3 contains 13 residues. The CDR3 spells CASSGENLYEQYF. DNA of the CDR3: TGTGCCAGCAGCGGCGAGAACCTCTACGAGCAGTACTTC.

V usage is TRBV30 and J usage is TRBJ2-5; D is possibly TRBD2 (5 bases). Looked up from germline, CDR1 is GTSNPN and CDR2 is SVGIG (reference sequence). Trimming took 3 bases from V and 4 from J, leaving 15 bases between them. There are 14 residues in the CDR3. DNA for the CDR3: TGTGCCTGGAGGGGGTCGACTACCCGAGAGACCCAGTACTTC. Protein sequence: CAWRGSTTRETQYF.

The J gene is TRBJ2-3, the V gene TRBV7-3; the match to TRBD2 covers 7 bases. Germline V lookup: CDR1 SGHTA, CDR2 FQGTGA. The CDR3 length is 14 residues. V was clipped by 5 bases and J by 4 bases; unmatched bases: 6. The DNA of the CDR3 is TGTGCCAGCAGCCCCACGGGGGGTGCAGATACGCAGTATTTT. Amino acid sequence: CASSPTGGADTQYF.

This chain links TRBV7-3 with TRBJ1-1; 7 bases are shared with TRBD1. V was pared by 5 bases and J by 6 bases, with 9 bases of the junction left unmatched. Germline CDR1 is SGHTA and CDR2 is FQGTGA. This CDR3 contains 14 residues. The CDR3 DNA is TGTGCCAGCAGCCCGGGACAGTTAAACGCTGAAGCTTTCTTT. Translation: CASSPGQLNAEAFF.

This clone was seen only a few times. The CDR3 protein is CASSRTGGSYNEQFF. DNA for the CDR3: TGCGCCAGCAGCCGAACAGGGGGGTCCTACAATGAGCAGTTCTTC. The chain couples TRBV4-3 to TRBJ2-1, with TRBD1 matching over 8 bases. The CDR3 has 15 residues. The V gene end was trimmed by 4 bases and the J gene end by 1 base; junction bases not matched to a gene: 3. Germline values: CDR1 LGHNA, CDR2 YSLEER.

This clone was observed a handful of times. The chain employs TRBV7-2 and TRBJ2-1; D remains ambiguous. Trimming shortened V by 5 bases and J by 6 bases, and 20 bases separated the two germline ends. There are 16 residues in the CDR3. From germline, CDR1 is SGHTA and CDR2 FQGNSA. The CDR3 DNA follows: TGTGCCAGCAGCGACCTGACAAGGCGCCCCTTCAATGAGCAGTTCTTC. This translates into CASSDLTRRPFNEQFF.

This chain uses TRBV30 with TRBJ1-4; 7 bases are a match to TRBD1. Unmatched junction bases numbered 3, after V lost 2 bases and J lost 6 bases. Germline assignment: CDR1 GTSNPN and CDR2 SVGIG (reference sequence). CDR3 length equals 13 residues. As DNA, the CDR3 is TGTGCCTGGAGTCTGGGACAGTATGAAAAACTGTTTTTT. This encodes CAWSLGQYEKLFF.

This CDR3 is CASSQSGGLYNEQFF. CDR3 bases: TGTGCCAGCAGTCAAAGCGGGGGGCTCTACAATGAGCAGTTCTTC. This chain joins TRBV6-5 and TRBJ2-1; TRBD2 aligns across 9 bases. Per germline, CDR1 MNHEY and CDR2 SVGAGI. The CDR3 extends over 15 amino acids. The trim removed 5 bases at V and 3 bases at J, leaving 5 bases unmatched.

V gene TRBV29-1 combines with J gene TRBJ2-3; 8 bases map to TRBD1. This CDR3 contains 14 residues. CDR1 and CDR2 from the germline V gene are SQVTM and ANQGSEA. The junction had 7 bases not matched to a gene; V was cut back by 7 bases and J by 1 base. CDR3 DNA: TGCAGCGGTGAGGACAGGGCGGGCACAGATACGCAGTATTTT. Protein: CSGEDRAGTDTQYF.

The CDR3 sequence is CASTPSEKETQYF. CDR3 bases: TGTGCCAGTACCCCCTCGGAGAAAGAGACCCAGTACTTC. The chain recombines TRBV19 with TRBJ2-5, with no clear D. The CDR3 covers 13 residues. CDR1 and CDR2 from the germline V gene are LNHDA and SQIVND (reference sequence). Trimming shortened V by 7 bases and J by 3 bases, and 12 bases separated the two germline ends.

The chain joins TRBV13 to TRBJ2-5; 8 bases are a match to TRBD2. In germline, CDR1 is PRHDT, CDR2 FYEKMQ (reference sequence). CDR3 length: 15 residues. Losses at the gene ends were 5 bases for V and 3 bases for J; bases not matched to a gene: 8. DNA of the CDR3: TGTGCCAGCAGCCATGGGGGAGCGGGGGAAGAGACCCAGTACTTC. Translation: CASSHGGAGEETQYF.

This sequence joins TRBV19 and TRBJ1-5; 7 bases match TRBD1. Trimming at V came to 6 bases and at J to 11 bases, leaving 7 bases not matched to a gene. The germline CDR1 and CDR2 sequences are LNHDA and SQIVND (reference sequence). The CDR3 has 12 amino acids. The CDR3 DNA follows: TGTGCCAGTAGCAGCCGACAGGGAACCCAGCATTTT. Amino acid sequence: CASSSRQGTQHF.

The chain has TRBV5-1 and TRBJ1-4; 10 positions agree with TRBD1. From germline, CDR1 is SGHRS and CDR2 YFSETQ. V lost 5 bases to trimming and J lost 7 bases; unmatched junction nucleotides: 11. This CDR3 comprises 16 residues. DNA of the CDR3: TGCGCCAGCAGGGGACAGGGGAACGGGTTTGGTGAAAAACTGTTTTTT. Protein: CASRGQGNGFGEKLFF.

V gene TRBV5-1 combines with J gene TRBJ2-7; a possible D gene is TRBD1 (5 bases). CDR3 length equals 12 residues. Trimming left V 4 bases short and J 2 bases short, with 7 bases between. In germline, CDR1 is SGHRS, CDR2 YFSETQ. The CDR3 nucleotides are TGCGCCAGCAGCAGGACACCCTACGAGCAGTACTTC. This gives the protein CASSRTPYEQYF.

Judged by abundance, this clone is large. The chain is built from TRBV4-3 and TRBJ2-1; no clear D. Trimming removed 2 bases from V and 4 bases from J, with 9 bases in between. The CDR3 is 14 residues long. In germline, CDR1 is LGHNA, CDR2 YSLEER. CDR3 coding DNA: TGCGCCAGCAGCCAAAGATCGGGTTACAATGAGCAGTTCTTC. Residues: CASSQRSGYNEQFF.

The chain is built from TRBV5-1 and TRBJ2-7; D ambiguous. The V and J ends lost 1 base and 4 bases respectively, with 12 bases between them. The CDR3 runs to 14 residues. Looked up from germline, CDR1 is SGHRS and CDR2 is YFSETQ. The CDR3 spells CASSLTASGYEQYF. CDR3 in DNA: TGCGCCAGCAGCTTGACAGCCTCCGGATACGAGCAGTACTTC.

This clone was picked up a small number of times. The chain has TRBV7-2 and TRBJ2-1, with 10 positions matching TRBD2. Germline V gene lookup returns CDR1 SGHTA and CDR2 FQGNSA. J lost 9 bases, V lost 1 base, and 12 bases had no gene match. CDR3 size: 17 residues. The CDR3 reads CASSLGLKRGGRGEQFF. CDR3 DNA: TGTGCCAGCAGCTTAGGGTTGAAGCGGGGGGGCCGCGGTGAGCAGTTCTTC.

J is TRBJ2-6 and V is TRBV5-1; a possible D gene is TRBD2 (5 bases). CDR1 SGHRS and CDR2 YFSETQ come from the germline V gene. The CDR3 is made up of 15 amino acids. V lost 2 bases to trimming and J lost 0 bases, with 6 bases between them. For the CDR3, the DNA is TGCGCCAGCAGCTTTAGCGACTCTGGGGCCAACGTCCTGACTTTC. Encoded protein: CASSFSDSGANVLTF.

This clone was picked up a small number of times. This sequence joins TRBV7-2 and TRBJ2-5; D call uncertain. The V gene lost 5 bases and the J gene lost 2 bases, with 3 bases spanning the gap. This CDR3 is built from 11 residues. Germline V gene data show CDR1 as SGHTA and CDR2 as FQGNSA. The CDR3 protein is CASSVQETQYF. The CDR3 DNA sequence: TGTGCCAGCAGCGTACAAGAGACCCAGTACTTC.

This clone was seen only a few times. The V gene is TRBV10-3, the J gene TRBJ2-5; D perhaps matches TRBD1 (5 bases). V was cut by 3 bases and J by 4 bases, with 18 bases left in between. The germline CDR1 and CDR2 sequences are ENHRY and SYGVKD. The CDR3 sequence is 16 residues long. The CDR3 is CAISDPTSLGAETQYF. In DNA, the CDR3 is TGTGCCATCAGTGACCCAACTTCTCTAGGGGCAGAGACCCAGTACTTC.

The CDR3: CASSESGTGPHYGYTF. In DNA form, the CDR3 reads TGTGCCAGCAGTGAATCCGGGACGGGCCCCCACTATGGCTACACCTTC. The chain couples TRBV25-1 to TRBJ1-2, with D possibly TRBD1 on 5 matching bases. V was pared by 1 base and J by 3 bases, with 15 bases between. From germline, CDR1 is MGHDK and CDR2 SYGVNS. The CDR3 has 16 residues.

The CDR3 nucleotides read TGTGCCAGCAGTGAAGAAGGCGCGGCGGAGACCCAGTACTTC. It encodes CASSEEGAAETQYF. J is TRBJ2-5 and V is TRBV6-1; no reliable D call. This CDR3 is built from 14 residues. CDR1 is MNHNS and CDR2 is SASEGT in the germline V gene. Deletions cut 1 base from V and 5 bases from J, with 11 bases between.